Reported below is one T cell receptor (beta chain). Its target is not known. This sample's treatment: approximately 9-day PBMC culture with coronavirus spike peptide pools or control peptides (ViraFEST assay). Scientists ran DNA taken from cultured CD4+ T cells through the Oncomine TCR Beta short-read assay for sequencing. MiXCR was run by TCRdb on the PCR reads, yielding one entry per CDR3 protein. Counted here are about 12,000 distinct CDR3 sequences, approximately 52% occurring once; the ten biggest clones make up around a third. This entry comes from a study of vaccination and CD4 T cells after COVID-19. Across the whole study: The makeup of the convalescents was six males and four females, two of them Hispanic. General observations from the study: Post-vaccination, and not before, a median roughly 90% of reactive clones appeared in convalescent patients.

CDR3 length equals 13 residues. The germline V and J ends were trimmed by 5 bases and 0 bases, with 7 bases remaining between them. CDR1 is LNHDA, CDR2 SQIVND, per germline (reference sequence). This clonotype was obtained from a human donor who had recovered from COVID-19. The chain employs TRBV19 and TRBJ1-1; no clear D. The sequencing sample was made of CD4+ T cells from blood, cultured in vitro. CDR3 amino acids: CASSPVVNTEAFF. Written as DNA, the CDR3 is TGTGCCAGTAGTCCAGTGGTGAACACTGAAGCTTTCTTT.